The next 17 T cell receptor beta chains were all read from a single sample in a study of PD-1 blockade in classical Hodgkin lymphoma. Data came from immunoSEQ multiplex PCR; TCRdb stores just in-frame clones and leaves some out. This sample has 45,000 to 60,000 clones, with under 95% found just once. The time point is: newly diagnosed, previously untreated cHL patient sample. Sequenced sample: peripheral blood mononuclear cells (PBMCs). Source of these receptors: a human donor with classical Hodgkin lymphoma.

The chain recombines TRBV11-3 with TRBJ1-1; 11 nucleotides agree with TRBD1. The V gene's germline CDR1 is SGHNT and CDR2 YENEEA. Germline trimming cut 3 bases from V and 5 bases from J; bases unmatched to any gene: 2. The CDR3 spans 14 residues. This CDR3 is CASSLGQGGTEAFF. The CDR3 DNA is TGTGCCAGCAGCTTGGGACAGGGGGGGACTGAAGCTTTCTTT. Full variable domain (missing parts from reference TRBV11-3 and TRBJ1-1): EAGVVQSPRYKIIEKKQPVAFWCNPISGHNTLYWYLQNLGQGPELLIRYENEEAVDDSQLPKDRFSAERLKGVDSTLKIQPAELGDSAVYLCASSLGQGGTEAFFGQGTRLTVV.

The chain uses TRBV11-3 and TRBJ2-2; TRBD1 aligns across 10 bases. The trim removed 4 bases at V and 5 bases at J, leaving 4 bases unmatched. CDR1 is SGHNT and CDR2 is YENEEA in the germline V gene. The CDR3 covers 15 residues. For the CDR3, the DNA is TGTGCCAGCAGCTCCCGGGACAGGGGAACCGGGGAGCTGTTTTTT. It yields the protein CASSSRDRGTGELFF. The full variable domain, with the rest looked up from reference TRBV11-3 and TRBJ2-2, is EAGVVQSPRYKIIEKKQPVAFWCNPISGHNTLYWYLQNLGQGPELLIRYENEEAVDDSQLPKDRFSAERLKGVDSTLKIQPAELGDSAVYLCASSSRDRGTGELFFGEGSRLTVL.

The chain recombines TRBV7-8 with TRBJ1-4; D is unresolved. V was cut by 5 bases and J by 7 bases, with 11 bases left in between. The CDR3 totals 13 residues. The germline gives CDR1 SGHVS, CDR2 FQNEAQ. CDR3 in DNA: TGTGCCAGCAGCCTAGAGTGGGGTGAAAAACTGTTTTTT. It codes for CASSLEWGEKLFF.

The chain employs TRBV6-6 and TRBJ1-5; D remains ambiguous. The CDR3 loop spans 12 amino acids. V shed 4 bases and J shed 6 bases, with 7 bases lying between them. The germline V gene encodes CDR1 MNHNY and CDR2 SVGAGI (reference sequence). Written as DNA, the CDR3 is TGTGCCAGCAGTTCTATGGGTCAGCCCCAGCATTTT. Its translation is CASSSMGQPQHF.

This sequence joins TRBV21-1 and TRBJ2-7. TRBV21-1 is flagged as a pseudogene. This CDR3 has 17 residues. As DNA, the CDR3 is TGTGCCATCGATACATCCGAGCAGGGACGTTTAGCTCGCGAGCAGTACGTC. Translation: CAIDTSEQGRLAREQYV.

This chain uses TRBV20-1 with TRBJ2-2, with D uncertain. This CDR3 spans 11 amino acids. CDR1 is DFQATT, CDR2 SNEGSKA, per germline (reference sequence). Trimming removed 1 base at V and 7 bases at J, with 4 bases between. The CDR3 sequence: CSARGGGELFF. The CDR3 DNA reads TGCAGTGCTAGAGGGGGCGGGGAGCTGTTTTTT.

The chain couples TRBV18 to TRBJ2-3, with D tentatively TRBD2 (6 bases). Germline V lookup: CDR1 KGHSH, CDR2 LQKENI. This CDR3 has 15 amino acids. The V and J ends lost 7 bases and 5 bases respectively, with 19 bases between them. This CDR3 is CASFNGGGLGDTQYF. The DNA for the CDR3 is TGTGCCAGCTTCAACGGGGGAGGATTGGGAGATACGCAGTATTTT.

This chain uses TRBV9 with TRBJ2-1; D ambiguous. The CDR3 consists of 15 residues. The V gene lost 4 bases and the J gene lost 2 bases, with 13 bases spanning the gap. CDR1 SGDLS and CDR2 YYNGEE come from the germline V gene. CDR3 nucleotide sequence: TGTGCCAGCAGCCCAGCCGGGCTTCCCTACAATGAGCAGTTCTTC. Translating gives CASSPAGLPYNEQFF. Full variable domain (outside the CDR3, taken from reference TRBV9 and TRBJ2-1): DSGVTQTPKHLITATGQRVTLRCSPRSGDLSVYWYQQSLDQGLQFLIQYYNGEERAKGNILERFSAQQFPDLHSELNLSSLELGDSALYFCASSPAGLPYNEQFFGPGTRLTVL.

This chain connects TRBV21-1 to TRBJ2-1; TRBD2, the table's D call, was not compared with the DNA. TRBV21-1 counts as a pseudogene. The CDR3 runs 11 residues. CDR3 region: CASTTANEQFF. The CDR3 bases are TGTGCCAGCACTACTGCCAATGAGCAGTTCTTC.

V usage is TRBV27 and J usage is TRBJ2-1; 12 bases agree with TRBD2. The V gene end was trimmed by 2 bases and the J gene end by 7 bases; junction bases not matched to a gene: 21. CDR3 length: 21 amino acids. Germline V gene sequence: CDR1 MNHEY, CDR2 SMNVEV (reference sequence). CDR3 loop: CASSLKVPLTPGTSGFNEQFF. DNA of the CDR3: TGTGCCAGCAGTTTAAAAGTCCCTCTTACCCCCGGGACTAGCGGGTTTAATGAGCAGTTCTTC.

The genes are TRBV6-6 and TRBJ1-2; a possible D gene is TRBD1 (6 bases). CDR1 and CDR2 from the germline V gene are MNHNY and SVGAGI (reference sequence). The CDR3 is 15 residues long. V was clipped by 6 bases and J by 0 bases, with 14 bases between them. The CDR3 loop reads CASSSYDRPNYGYTF. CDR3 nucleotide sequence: TGTGCCAGCAGCTCTTATGACAGGCCTAACTATGGCTACACCTTC.

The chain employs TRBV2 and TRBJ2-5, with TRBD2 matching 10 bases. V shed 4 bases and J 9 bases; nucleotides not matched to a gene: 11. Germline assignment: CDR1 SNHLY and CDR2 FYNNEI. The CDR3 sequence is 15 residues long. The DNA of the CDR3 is TGTGCCAGCAGTGTGTACAGCGGGAGGGCCGGGTCCCAGTACTTC. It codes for CASSVYSGRAGSQYF.

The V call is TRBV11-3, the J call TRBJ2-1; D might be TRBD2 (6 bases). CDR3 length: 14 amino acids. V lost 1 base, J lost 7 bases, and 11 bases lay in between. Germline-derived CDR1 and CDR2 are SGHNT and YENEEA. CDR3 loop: CASSLAGVGNEQFF. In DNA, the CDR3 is TGTGCCAGCAGCTTAGCGGGAGTAGGAAATGAGCAGTTCTTC.

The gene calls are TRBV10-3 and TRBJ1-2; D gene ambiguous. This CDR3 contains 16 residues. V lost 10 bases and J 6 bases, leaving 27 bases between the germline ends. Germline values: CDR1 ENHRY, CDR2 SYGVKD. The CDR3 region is CATTALWRERENGYTF. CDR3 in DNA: TGTGCCACTACCGCCCTCTGGAGGGAGCGCGAGAATGGCTACACCTTC.

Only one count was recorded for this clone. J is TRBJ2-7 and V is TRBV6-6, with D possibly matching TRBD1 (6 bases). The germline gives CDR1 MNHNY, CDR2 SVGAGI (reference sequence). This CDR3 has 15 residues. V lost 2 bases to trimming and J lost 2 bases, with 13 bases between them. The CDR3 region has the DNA TGTGCCAGCAGTTACAAGACAGGTCCAACCTACGAGCAGTACGTC. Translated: CASSYKTGPTYEQYV.

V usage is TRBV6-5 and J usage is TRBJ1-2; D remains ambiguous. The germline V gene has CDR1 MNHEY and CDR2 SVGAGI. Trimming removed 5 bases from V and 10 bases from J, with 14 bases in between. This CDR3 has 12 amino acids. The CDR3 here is CASSTSDLPYTF. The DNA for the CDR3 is TGTGCCAGCAGTACCTCCGACCTACCCTACACCTTC.

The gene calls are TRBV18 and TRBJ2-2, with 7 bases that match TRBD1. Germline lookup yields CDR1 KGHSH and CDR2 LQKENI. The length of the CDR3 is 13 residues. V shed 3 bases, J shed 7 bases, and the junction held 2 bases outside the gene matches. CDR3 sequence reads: CASSPGTVGELFF. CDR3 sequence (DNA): TGTGCCAGCTCACCTGGGACAGTCGGGGAGCTGTTTTTT.